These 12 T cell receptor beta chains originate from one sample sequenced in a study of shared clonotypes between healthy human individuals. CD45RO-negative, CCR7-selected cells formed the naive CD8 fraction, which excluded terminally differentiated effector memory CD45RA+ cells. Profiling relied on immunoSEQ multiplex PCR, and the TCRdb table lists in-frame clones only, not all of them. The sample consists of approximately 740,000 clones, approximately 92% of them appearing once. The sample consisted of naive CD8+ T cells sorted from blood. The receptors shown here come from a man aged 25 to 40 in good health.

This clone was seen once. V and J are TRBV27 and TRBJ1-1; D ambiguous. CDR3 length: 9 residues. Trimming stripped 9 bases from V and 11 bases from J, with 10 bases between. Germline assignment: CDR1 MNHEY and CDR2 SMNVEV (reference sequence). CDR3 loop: CARPWQAFF. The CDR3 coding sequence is TGTGCCAGGCCATGGCAGGCTTTCTTT.

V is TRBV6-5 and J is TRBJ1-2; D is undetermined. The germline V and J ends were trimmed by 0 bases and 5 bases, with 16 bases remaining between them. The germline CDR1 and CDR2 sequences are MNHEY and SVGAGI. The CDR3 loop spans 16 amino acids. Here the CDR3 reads CASSYSLRGGNYGYTF. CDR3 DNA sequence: TGTGCCAGCAGTTACTCCCTGCGCGGCGGGAATTATGGCTACACCTTC.

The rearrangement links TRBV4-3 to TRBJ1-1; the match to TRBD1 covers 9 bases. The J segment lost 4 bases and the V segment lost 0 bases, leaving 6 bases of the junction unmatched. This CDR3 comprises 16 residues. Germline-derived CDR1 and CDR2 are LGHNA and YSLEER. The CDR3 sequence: CASSQERTGAVTEAFF. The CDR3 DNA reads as TGCGCCAGCAGCCAAGAGAGGACAGGGGCTGTCACTGAAGCTTTCTTT.

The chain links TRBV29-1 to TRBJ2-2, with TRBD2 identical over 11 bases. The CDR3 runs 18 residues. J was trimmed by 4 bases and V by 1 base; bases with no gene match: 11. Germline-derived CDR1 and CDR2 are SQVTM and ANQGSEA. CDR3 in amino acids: CSVEGFPSSGRSTGELFF. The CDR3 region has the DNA TGCAGCGTTGAAGGATTCCCTTCTAGCGGGAGGTCCACCGGGGAGCTGTTTTTT.

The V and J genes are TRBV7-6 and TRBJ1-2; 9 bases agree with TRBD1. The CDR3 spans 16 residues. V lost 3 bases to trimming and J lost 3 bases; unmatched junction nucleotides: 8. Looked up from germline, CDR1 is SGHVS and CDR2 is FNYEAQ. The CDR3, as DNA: TGTGCCAGCAGCTTTCTTCACCGGGACAGGGACTATGGCTACACCTTC. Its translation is CASSFLHRDRDYGYTF.

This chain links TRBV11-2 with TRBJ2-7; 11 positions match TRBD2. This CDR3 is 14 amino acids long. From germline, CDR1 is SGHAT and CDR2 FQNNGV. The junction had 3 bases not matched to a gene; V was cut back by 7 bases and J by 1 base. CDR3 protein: CASTLAGGSYEQYF. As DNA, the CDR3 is TGTGCCAGCACCCTAGCGGGAGGTTCCTACGAGCAGTACTTC.

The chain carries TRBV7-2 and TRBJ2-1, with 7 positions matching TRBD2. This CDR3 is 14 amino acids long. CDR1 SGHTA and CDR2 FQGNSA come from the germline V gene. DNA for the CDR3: TGTGCGGTCGCAGGCGGGAGTGGCAACAATGAGCAGTTCTTC. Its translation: CAVAGGSGNNEQFF.

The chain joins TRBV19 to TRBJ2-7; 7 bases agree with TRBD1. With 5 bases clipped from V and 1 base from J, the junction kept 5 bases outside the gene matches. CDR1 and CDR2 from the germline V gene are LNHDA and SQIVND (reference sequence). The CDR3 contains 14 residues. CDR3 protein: CASSHRQGSYEQYF. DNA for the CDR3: TGTGCCAGTAGTCACAGACAGGGTTCCTACGAGCAGTACTTC.

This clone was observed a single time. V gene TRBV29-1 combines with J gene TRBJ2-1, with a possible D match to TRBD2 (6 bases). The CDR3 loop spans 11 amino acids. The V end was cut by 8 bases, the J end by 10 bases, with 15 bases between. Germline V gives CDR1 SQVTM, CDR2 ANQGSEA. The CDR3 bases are TGCAGCTTCCAGGGAGGCGTCGAGCAGTTCTTC. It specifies CSFQGGVEQFF.

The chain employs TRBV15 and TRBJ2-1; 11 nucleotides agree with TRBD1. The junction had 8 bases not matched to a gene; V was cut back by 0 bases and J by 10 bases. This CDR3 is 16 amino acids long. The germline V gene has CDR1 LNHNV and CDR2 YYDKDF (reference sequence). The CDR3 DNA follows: TGTGCCACCAGCAGAGATCGTGGGACAGGGGGTCGGGAGCAGTTCTTC. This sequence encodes CATSRDRGTGGREQFF.

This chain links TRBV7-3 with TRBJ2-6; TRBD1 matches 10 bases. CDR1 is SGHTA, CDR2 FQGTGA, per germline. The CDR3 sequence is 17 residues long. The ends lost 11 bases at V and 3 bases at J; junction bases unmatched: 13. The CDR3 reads CASESGTGEFGANVLTF. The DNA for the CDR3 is TGTGCCTCTGAGTCCGGGACAGGGGAGTTTGGGGCCAACGTCCTGACTTTC.

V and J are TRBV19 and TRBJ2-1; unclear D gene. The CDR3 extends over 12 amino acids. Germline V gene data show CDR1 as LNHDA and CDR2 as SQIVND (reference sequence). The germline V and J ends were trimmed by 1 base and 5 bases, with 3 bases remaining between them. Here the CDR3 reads CASSIGNNEQFF. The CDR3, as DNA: TGTGCCAGTAGTATAGGAAACAATGAGCAGTTCTTC.